These 26 T cell receptor beta chains originate from one sample sequenced in a study of shared clonotypes between healthy human individuals. The protocol was immunoSEQ multiplex PCR, while the TCRdb copy is restricted to in-frame clones and leaves out a portion. Among under 1,100,000 clones, about 75% were seen once, and the ten largest hold roughly 1.4%. The sample taken for sequencing was memory CD4+ T cells sorted from blood. The subset is: CD45RA-negative fraction. The receptor source for this set is a young man in good health.

V gene TRBV7-8 combines with J gene TRBJ2-3, with D perhaps matching TRBD1 or TRBD2 (6 bases each). Germline V gives CDR1 SGHVS, CDR2 FQNEAQ. The CDR3 contains 17 residues. With 1 base removed from V and 4 bases from J, the gap between germline ends came to 18 bases. The CDR3 DNA sequence: TGTGCCAGCAGCTTAGGTTACAAAGGGGGGCACGCAGATACGCAGTATTTT. The encoded protein is CASSLGYKGGHADTQYF.

Comment on this clone: The identical CDR3 is also encoded by other nucleotide sequences in the sample. This chain connects TRBV7-2 to TRBJ1-5; maybe TRBD1 (6 bases). Germline V gene data show CDR1 as SGHTA and CDR2 as FQGNSA. The ends were cut back, 3 bases at V and 5 bases at J, with 14 bases in the middle. The CDR3 has 15 amino acids. The chain's CDR3 is CASSLVGGADQPQHF. The CDR3 DNA reads TGTGCCAGCAGCTTGGTGGGGGGCGCAGATCAGCCCCAGCATTTT. The full variable domain, its missing parts supplied by reference TRBV7-2 and TRBJ1-5, is GAGVSQSPSNKVTEKGKDVELRCDPISGHTALYWYRQSLGQGLEFLIYFQGNSAPDKSGLPSDRFSAERTGGSVSTLTIQRTQQEDSAVYLCASSLVGGADQPQHFGDGTRLSIL.

As concerns this clone: One end of the junction does not line up with germline, which may come from a read error. CDR3 DNA sequence: TGTGCCTGGAGTGTCCGTGGACAGTTGCATTTT. Translating it yields CAWSVRGQLHF. The J gene is TRBJ1-3, the V gene TRBV30; D may be TRBD1 (6 bases). This CDR3 has 11 residues. Germline CDR1 is GTSNPN and CDR2 is SVGIG (reference sequence). The entire variable domain, with the rest obtained from reference TRBV30 and TRBJ1-3, is as follows: SQTIHQWPATLVQPVGSPLSLECTVEGTSNPNLYWYRQAAGRGLQLLFYSVGIGQISSEVPQNLSASRPQDRQFILSSKKLLLSDSGFYLCAWSVRGQLHFGEGSWLTVV.

This clone was seen a few times. Other nucleotide sequences in the sample specify the same CDR3. The chain joins TRBV5-1 to TRBJ2-5, with D uncertain. CDR3 length equals 12 residues. V was pared by 5 bases and J by 0 bases, with 5 bases between. Germline V lookup: CDR1 SGHRS, CDR2 YFSETQ. The CDR3 loop reads CASSAYQETQYF. CDR3 coding DNA: TGCGCCAGCAGTGCGTACCAAGAGACCCAGTACTTC.

The rearrangement links TRBV4-2 to TRBJ2-2; D not resolved. Germline assignment: CDR1 LGHNA and CDR2 YNFKEQ. The V gene lost 0 bases and the J gene lost 5 bases, with 7 bases spanning the gap. CDR3 length: 14 residues. The CDR3 region has the DNA TGTGCCAGCAGCCAAGATCTACTAACCGGGGAGCTGTTTTTT. It codes for CASSQDLLTGELFF.

This clone came up a few times. The CDR3 coding sequence is TGTGCCAGCAGCCCGACCGCCAGCGGCTACACCTTC. Translation: CASSPTASGYTF. The chain carries TRBV11-2 and TRBJ1-2; D not certain. Germline values: CDR1 SGHAT, CDR2 FQNNGV. V gave up 5 bases and J gave up 8 bases, with 12 bases separating them. This CDR3 has 12 amino acids.

With respect to this clone: It differs at one base from a far larger clone, so likely a read error. Other DNA sequences in the sample encode the same CDR3. V and J are TRBV7-2 and TRBJ1-1; maybe TRBD1 (5 bases). Germline CDR1 reads SGHTA; CDR2 reads FQGNSA. The length of the CDR3 is 16 residues. The DNA of the CDR3 is TGTGCCAGTAGCTCGGATACGAGCGGGCGGGGGACTGAAGCTTTCTTT. It yields the protein CASSSDTSGRGTEAFF.

This rearrangement joins TRBV19 to TRBJ1-5, with TRBD1 matching over 7 bases. The CDR3 extends over 15 amino acids. Germline trimming cut 1 base from V and 9 bases from J; bases unmatched to any gene: 9. Germline V gives CDR1 LNHDA, CDR2 SQIVND (reference sequence). CDR3 DNA sequence: TGTGCCAGTAGTATAGGTCGGACAGGCGAAGGGCCCCAGCATTTT. It specifies CASSIGRTGEGPQHF.

The chain couples TRBV30 to TRBJ2-5; TRBD1 matches at 8 bases. Germline loops: CDR1 GTSNPN, CDR2 SVGIG (reference sequence). This CDR3 spans 14 amino acids. V shed 3 bases and J 4 bases; nucleotides not matched to a gene: 7. This CDR3 is CAWSRGLGGETQYF. DNA of the CDR3: TGTGCCTGGAGCAGGGGGCTGGGGGGAGAGACCCAGTACTTC.

The chain links TRBV10-3 to TRBJ2-2; D gene ambiguous. The germline V gene has CDR1 ENHRY and CDR2 SYGVKD. V lost 2 bases and J 5 bases, leaving 9 bases between the germline ends. The CDR3 sequence is 14 residues long. CDR3: CAISEPSRTGELFF. For the CDR3, the DNA is TGTGCCATCAGTGAGCCGTCCAGAACCGGGGAGCTGTTTTTT.

The V and J genes are TRBV9 and TRBJ1-1; D remains unclear. V was clipped by 1 base and J by 5 bases, with 12 bases between them. The germline V gene has CDR1 SGDLS and CDR2 YYNGEE. The CDR3 has 14 residues. The CDR3 DNA reads TGTGCCAGCAGCGTATTTCCCACCGGAACTGAAGCTTTCTTT. This translates into CASSVFPTGTEAFF.

The V call is TRBV23-1, the J call TRBJ2-2; TRBD1 agrees at 7 bases. TRBV23-1 is an open reading frame whose function is uncertain. The CDR3 loop spans 19 amino acids. Trimming took 2 bases from V and 1 from J; bases not matched to a gene: 13. The CDR3 spells CASSQLRVTGVLNTGELFF. The DNA for the CDR3 is TGCGCCAGCAGTCAACTTCGAGTCACAGGGGTCCTGAACACCGGGGAGCTGTTTTTT.

The J gene is TRBJ1-2, the V gene TRBV19; 9 bases match TRBD1. Germline CDR1 is LNHDA and CDR2 is SQIVND (reference sequence). Trimming cost V 7 bases and J 6 bases; bases outside gene matches: 9. The CDR3 extends over 14 amino acids. The CDR3 loop is CASTLMGQGDGYTF. The CDR3, as DNA: TGTGCCAGTACCCTAATGGGACAGGGAGATGGCTACACCTTC.

CDR3 sequence reads: CASGRQRANYGYTF. The CDR3 DNA sequence: TGTGCCAGCGGGCGCCAGCGGGCCAACTATGGCTACACCTTC. The chain has TRBV6-5 and TRBJ1-2; no definite D call. CDR1 and CDR2 (germline): MNHEY, SVGAGI. The V gene lost 8 bases and the J gene lost 2 bases, with 15 bases spanning the gap. There are 14 residues in the CDR3.

V usage is TRBV11-1 and J usage is TRBJ2-3; D might be TRBD2 (7 bases). V was pared by 1 base and J by 1 base, with 15 bases between. The length of the CDR3 is 17 residues. Germline CDR1 SGHAT, CDR2 FQDESV (reference sequence). The chain's CDR3 is CASSLGGGAAGTDTQYF. CDR3 sequence (DNA): TGTGCCAGCAGCTTAGGTGGGGGGGCCGCAGGCACAGATACGCAGTATTTT.

The chain recombines TRBV6-5 with TRBJ1-3; TRBD1 matches 7 bases. V trimming: 6 bases; J trimming: 4 bases; junction bases outside the gene matches: 6. CDR3 size: 14 residues. Germline loops: CDR1 MNHEY, CDR2 SVGAGI. The CDR3 here is CASRRQGSGNTIYF. The CDR3, as DNA: TGTGCCAGCAGGAGACAGGGATCCGGAAACACCATATATTTT.

The chain is built from TRBV11-2 and TRBJ2-7; 11 nucleotides agree with TRBD2. CDR1 SGHAT and CDR2 FQNNGV come from the germline V gene. J gave up 7 bases and V 5 bases, and 10 bases lay outside the gene matches. This CDR3 is built from 15 residues. DNA of the CDR3: TGTGCCAGCAGCCCAGCGACTAGCGGGATCGGAGAGCAGTACTTC. This codes for CASSPATSGIGEQYF. Using reference TRBV11-2 and TRBJ2-7 for the parts outside the CDR3, the full variable domain is EAGVAQSPRYKIIEKRQSVAFWCNPISGHATLYWYQQILGQGPKLLIQFQNNGVVDDSQLPKDRFSAERLKGVDSTLKIQPAKLEDSAVYLCASSPATSGIGEQYFGPGTRLTVT.

The DNA for the CDR3 is TGCGCCAGCAGCCAATCCGTCGCAGGTGGTAGAAAACTGTTTTTT. This gives the protein CASSQSVAGGRKLFF. The chain recombines TRBV4-1 with TRBJ1-4; D is undetermined. The germline CDR1 and CDR2 sequences are MGHRA and YSYEKL. V lost 2 bases to trimming and J lost 10 bases, with 17 bases between them. This CDR3 contains 15 residues.

J is TRBJ1-6 and V is TRBV6-5; no firm D call. There are 13 residues in the CDR3. The V gene's germline CDR1 is MNHEY and CDR2 SVGAGI. Trimming shortened V by 2 bases and J by 9 bases, and 8 bases separated the two germline ends. Here the CDR3 DNA reads TGTGCCAGCAGTTACCGACGGGGTTCACCCCTCCACTTT. Protein product: CASSYRRGSPLHF.

Comments on this clone: With a much larger clone just one base away, this may be a read error. J is TRBJ2-3 and V is TRBV18; the D is unclear. The germline V and J ends were trimmed by 2 bases and 5 bases, with 5 bases remaining between them. Per the germline V gene, CDR1 is KGHSH and CDR2 is LQKENI. The CDR3 length is 12 residues. The CDR3 protein is CASSPMVDTQYF. CDR3 sequence (DNA): TGTGCCAGCTCACCAATGGTAGATACGCAGTATTTT. Full variable domain (rest looked up from reference TRBV18 and TRBJ2-3): NAGVMQNPRHLVRRRGQEARLRCSPMKGHSHVYWYRQLPEEGLKFMVYLQKENIIDESGMPKERFSAEFPKEGPSILRIQQVVRGDSAAYFCASSPMVDTQYFGPGTRLTVL.

The chain is built from TRBV19 and TRBJ1-1, with a possible D match to TRBD1 (6 bases). This CDR3 is 14 amino acids long. Trimming took off 1 base at V and 5 bases at J, with 11 bases between the two ends. Germline V gene data show CDR1 as LNHDA and CDR2 as SQIVND (reference sequence). DNA for the CDR3: TGTGCCAGTAGTATAGCACAGGGTGTGACTGAAGCTTTCTTT. Translation: CASSIAQGVTEAFF.

V and J are TRBV27 and TRBJ2-7, with TRBD1 matching over 10 bases. With 8 bases clipped from V and 3 bases from J, the junction kept 13 bases outside the gene matches. Germline-derived CDR1 and CDR2 are MNHEY and SMNVEV (reference sequence). There are 16 residues in the CDR3. The CDR3 nucleotides read TGTGCCAGCCTTCACCTCCGGGACAGGGGTATCTACGAGCAGTACTTC. Protein: CASLHLRDRGIYEQYF.

The rearrangement links TRBV30 to TRBJ2-5, with D perhaps TRBD1 (5 bases). V lost 2 bases and J lost 4, with 11 bases in between. Germline CDR1 GTSNPN, CDR2 SVGIG (reference sequence). The CDR3 length is 13 residues. The CDR3 loop is CAWSQKDRETQYF. The DNA of the CDR3 is TGTGCCTGGAGTCAAAAAGACAGAGAGACCCAGTACTTC.

The chain has TRBV12-5 and TRBJ1-3; D call uncertain. The CDR3 has 14 residues. V lost 5 bases and J 8 bases, leaving 16 bases between the germline ends. Germline CDR1 is LGHNT and CDR2 is FRNRAP. The CDR3 sequence: CASGPRPEKDTIYF. CDR3 sequence (DNA): TGTGCTAGTGGTCCGAGGCCGGAAAAGGACACCATATATTTT.

V and J are TRBV6-5 and TRBJ2-7; D assignment may be TRBD1 or TRBD2 (7 bases each). This CDR3 is 14 amino acids long. V was trimmed by 5 bases and J by 4 bases, leaving 15 bases between them. Germline CDR1 is MNHEY and CDR2 is SVGAGI. The CDR3 sequence is CASSAGGDYYEQYF. DNA of the CDR3: TGTGCCAGCAGTGCAGGGGGGGACTATTACGAGCAGTACTTC.

The J gene is TRBJ2-2, the V gene TRBV28, with 10 positions matching TRBD2. The junction had 3 bases not matched to a gene; V was cut back by 3 bases and J by 5 bases. The CDR3 covers 15 residues. Germline assignment: CDR1 MDHEN and CDR2 SYDVKM. The CDR3 sequence is CASSFPAGGTGELFF. As DNA, the CDR3 is TGTGCCAGCAGTTTCCCAGCGGGGGGGACCGGGGAGCTGTTTTTT.